These T cell receptor beta chains were read from a single sample in a study of CD8+ T cells in alopecia areata. Libraries were prepared by immunoSEQ multiplex PCR; TCRdb keeps only in-frame clonotypes and omits some of them. The repertoire includes 150,000 to 200,000 clones, roughly 63% of them detected once, and 16% sits in the top ten. Here the sequenced sample was CD4+ T cells sorted from blood, taken between weeks 55 and 65, from a patient treated with tofacitinib. These receptors originate from a human donor with alopecia areata. Each CDR3 is given with its conserved first and last residue. A D gene is named only where the DNA matches it firmly. Expanded clones get a size class; other rows say once, few or many, or leave the size out.

size: few; V: TRBV29-1; D: TRBD1; J: TRBJ2-7; DNA: TGCAGCGTTGCCCCGGGACAGGGATTCCCCACCTACGAGCAGTACTTC; CDR3: CSVAPGQGFPTYEQYF
size: many; V: TRBV15; D: .; J: TRBJ2-5; DNA: TGTGCCACCAGCAGAGATCAAGACAGCCAGTACTTC; CDR3: CATSRDQDSQYF
size: .; V: TRBV9; D: .; J: TRBJ2-1; DNA: TGTGCCAGCAGCTCGTACAGGGATACTGAGCAGTTCTTC; CDR3: CASSSYRDTEQFF
size: many; V: TRBV11-2; D: .; J: TRBJ1-2; DNA: TGTGCCAGCAGCTTAGGGCGGGATGGCTACACCTTC; CDR3: CASSLGRDGYTF
size: .; V: TRBV27; D: TRBD1; J: TRBJ2-1; DNA: TGTGCCAGCAGTGCTCTGACAGGGGTAGGCTACAATGAGCAGTTCTTC; CDR3: CASSALTGVGYNEQFF
size: .; V: TRBV30; D: TRBD1; J: TRBJ1-1; DNA: TGTGCCTGGAGGGCCATCCGACAGGGCTTAGACACTGAAGCTTTCTTT; CDR3: CAWRAIRQGLDTEAFF
size: once; V: TRBV27; D: .; J: TRBJ1-2; DNA: TGTGCCAGCAGTCCGACTGTCCGCAGGGGCTACACCTTC; CDR3: CASSPTVRRGYTF
size: .; V: TRBV18; D: .; J: TRBJ1-5; DNA: TGTGCCAGCTCACCGCTATTTAGCAATCAGCCCCAGCATTTT; CDR3: CASSPLFSNQPQHF
size: .; V: TRBV5-1; D: TRBD1; J: TRBJ1-6; DNA: TGCGCCAGCAGCTTGAGGACAGGGAATTCACCCCTCCACTTT; CDR3: CASSLRTGNSPLHF
size: .; V: TRBV30; D: TRBD1; J: TRBJ1-1; DNA: TGTGCCTGGCATCAGGGGGGAAACACTGAAGCTTTCTTT; CDR3: CAWHQGGNTEAFF
size: once; V: TRBV5-1; D: TRBD1; J: TRBJ2-5; DNA: TGCGCCAGCAGCTTGGCACCGACAGGGCCTCAAGAGACCCAGTACTTC; CDR3: CASSLAPTGPQETQYF
size: .; V: TRBV29-1; D: TRBD1; J: TRBJ1-1; DNA: TGCAGCGCGGCGACAGGGGGCGTCACTGAAGCTTTCTTT; CDR3: CSAATGGVTEAFF
size: .; V: TRBV5-1; D: TRBD1; J: TRBJ2-7; DNA: TGCGCCAGCAGCGTGACAGGGGCCCCCTCCGAGCAGTACTTC; CDR3: CASSVTGAPSEQYF
size: .; V: TRBV4-1; D: .; J: TRBJ1-6; DNA: TGCGCCAGCAGCCCTGGGACAATAAATTCACCCCTCCACTTT; CDR3: CASSPGTINSPLHF
size: .; V: TRBV18; D: .; J: TRBJ1-4; DNA: TGTGCCAGCTCACCAGAGGGAGCAGGGGAAAAACTGTTTTTT; CDR3: CASSPEGAGEKLFF
size: few; V: TRBV7-9; D: TRBD1; J: TRBJ2-7; DNA: TGTGCCAGCAGCGACCCCGGGACAGACTCCTACGAGCAGTACTTC; CDR3: CASSDPGTDSYEQYF
size: few; V: TRBV5-1; D: .; J: TRBJ2-5; DNA: TGCGCCAGCAGCCCGAGACCTTTAGAGACCCAGTACTTC; CDR3: CASSPRPLETQYF
size: .; V: TRBV30; D: TRBD1; J: TRBJ1-5; DNA: TGTGCCTGGAGTGGCGACAGGGGGCCGTTTGGCAATCAGCCCCAGCATTTT; CDR3: CAWSGDRGPFGNQPQHF
size: .; V: TRBV5-6; D: .; J: TRBJ1-2; DNA: TGTGCCAGCAGCGTGGACAGCGACTATGGCTACACCTTC; CDR3: CASSVDSDYGYTF
size: .; V: TRBV6-6; D: .; J: TRBJ2-5; DNA: TGTGCCAGCAGCTATGACCAAGAGACCCAGTACTTC; CDR3: CASSYDQETQYF
size: once; V: TRBV2; D: TRBD2; J: TRBJ2-5; DNA: TGTGCCAGCAGTGAATTTGGATTTGGCGGGGGGGTCCAAGAGACCCAGTACTTC; CDR3: CASSEFGFGGGVQETQYF
size: .; V: TRBV7-2; D: .; J: TRBJ1-6; DNA: TGTGCCAGCAGCTTAGACTCTGGTTCACCCCTCCACTTT; CDR3: CASSLDSGSPLHF
size: .; V: TRBV30; D: .; J: TRBJ2-1; DNA: TGTGCCTGGAGTGCCATCCAGGGAGGACCAGGGAACTACAATGAGCAGTTCTTC; CDR3: CAWSAIQGGPGNYNEQFF
size: few; V: TRBV30; D: .; J: TRBJ1-1; DNA: TGTGCCTGGAGTGTACTGGAGAACACTGAAGCTTTCTTT; CDR3: CAWSVLENTEAFF
size: .; V: TRBV6-1; D: .; J: TRBJ2-3; DNA: TGTGCCAGCAGTATAGGAATCACAGATACGCAGTATTTT; CDR3: CASSIGITDTQYF
size: .; V: TRBV18; D: .; J: TRBJ2-7; DNA: TGTGCCAGCTCACCAGGGATTCCAGCCTACGAGCAGTACTTC; CDR3: CASSPGIPAYEQYF
size: once; V: TRBV5-6; D: .; J: TRBJ2-7; DNA: TGTGCCAGCACCCCCATTGCGGGCTCCTACGAGCAGTACTTC; CDR3: CASTPIAGSYEQYF
size: .; V: TRBV5-6; D: TRBD1; J: TRBJ1-3; DNA: TGTGCCAGCAGCAAACGCGGGACAGCCTCTGGAAACACCATATATTTT; CDR3: CASSKRGTASGNTIYF
size: once; V: TRBV11-2; D: .; J: TRBJ2-7; DNA: TGTGCCAGCAGCCCCCCCCGGCGGGGCGCGGCCCACGAGCAGTACTTC; CDR3: CASSPPRRGAAHEQYF